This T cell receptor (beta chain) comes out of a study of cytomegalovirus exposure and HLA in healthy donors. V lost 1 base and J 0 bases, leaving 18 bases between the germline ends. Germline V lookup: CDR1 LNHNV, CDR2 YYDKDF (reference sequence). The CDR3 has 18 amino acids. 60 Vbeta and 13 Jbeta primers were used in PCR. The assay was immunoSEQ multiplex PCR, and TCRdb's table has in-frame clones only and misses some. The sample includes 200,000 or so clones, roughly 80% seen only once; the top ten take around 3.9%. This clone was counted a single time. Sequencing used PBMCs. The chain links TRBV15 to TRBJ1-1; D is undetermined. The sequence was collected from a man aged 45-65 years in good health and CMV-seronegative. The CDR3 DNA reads TGTGCCACCAGCAGAGGTTTTCAGCGGGGTACCATGAACACTGAAGCTTTCTTT. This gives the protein CATSRGFQRGTMNTEAFF.